The source of this T cell receptor beta chain is a study of post-analysis software for immune sequencing data. At the level of the study: Several disease courses (relapsing-remitting, secondary progressive and progressive-relapsing) of multiple sclerosis were included. Study-level findings and limits: There were four or five TRBV segments more frequent in patients than controls, and TRBV5-6, TRBV5-1 and TRBV20-1 were among them. Multiple sclerosis patients had significantly lower normalized Chao1 diversity than controls.

A word on this clonotype: The antigen remains undetermined. Just one base apart from a much larger clone, this may be a read error.

The TCR beta cDNA libraries carried unique molecular identifiers. It was from approximately 0.91 to 9.4 million T cells that 500,000 or so cDNA molecules came. MiXCR, run by TCRdb on the PCR reads, gives a single entry per CDR3 protein. The table records hundreds of thousands of distinct CDR3 sequences, about 27% of them present only once. The CDR3 runs 12 residues. CDR1 is SQVTM and CDR2 is ANQGSEA in the germline V gene. The gene calls are TRBV29-1 and TRBJ2-3, with 11 bases aligning to TRBD1. The clonotype originates from a girl aged 10 to 17 with multiple sclerosis. Specimen: blood. CDR3 in DNA: TGCAGCGTTTGGGACAGGGGGAATACGCGGTATTTT. Protein sequence: CSVWDRGNTRYF.